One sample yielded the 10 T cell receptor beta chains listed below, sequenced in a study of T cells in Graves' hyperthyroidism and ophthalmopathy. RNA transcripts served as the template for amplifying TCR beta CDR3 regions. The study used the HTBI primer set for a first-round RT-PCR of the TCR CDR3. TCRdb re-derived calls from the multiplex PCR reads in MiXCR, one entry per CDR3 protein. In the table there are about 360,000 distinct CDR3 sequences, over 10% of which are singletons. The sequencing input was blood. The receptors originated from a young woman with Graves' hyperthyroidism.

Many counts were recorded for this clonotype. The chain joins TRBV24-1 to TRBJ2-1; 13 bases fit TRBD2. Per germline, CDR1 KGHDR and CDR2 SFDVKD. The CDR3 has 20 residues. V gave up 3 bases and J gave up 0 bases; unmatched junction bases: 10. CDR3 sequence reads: CATSDPGTSGVPSSYNEQFF. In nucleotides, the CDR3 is TGTGCCACCAGTGATCCCGGGACTAGCGGGGTTCCGAGCTCCTACAATGAGCAGTTCTTC.

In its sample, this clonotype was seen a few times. This CDR3 reads CASTGSARTSGFYSNQPQHF. CDR3 bases: TGTGCCAGCACGGGGTCGGCTCGGACTTCGGGGTTTTATAGCAATCAGCCCCAGCATTTT. The chain combines TRBV6-2 or TRBV6-3 with TRBJ1-5; D is ambiguous. The CDR3 contains 20 residues. From germline, CDR1 is MNHEY and CDR2 SVGEGT. The V gene lost 7 bases and the J gene lost 0 bases, with 28 bases spanning the gap.

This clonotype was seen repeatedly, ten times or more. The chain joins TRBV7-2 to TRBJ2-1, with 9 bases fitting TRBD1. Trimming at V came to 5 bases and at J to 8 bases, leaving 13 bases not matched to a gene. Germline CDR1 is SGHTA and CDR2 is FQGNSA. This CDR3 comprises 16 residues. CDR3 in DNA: TGTGCCAGCAGCCTCGTGGGGACAGGGCCCCAAGATGAGCAGTTCTTC. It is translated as CASSLVGTGPQDEQFF.

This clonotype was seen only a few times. CDR3 coding DNA: TGTGCCAGTAGTGGATCATCCCTGGAGACCCAGTACTTC. The encoded protein is CASSGSSLETQYF. The genes are TRBV19 and TRBJ2-5, with D hard to call. The length of the CDR3 is 13 residues. V was cut by 5 bases and J by 5 bases, with 12 bases left in between. Germline CDR1 is LNHDA and CDR2 is SQIVND (reference sequence).

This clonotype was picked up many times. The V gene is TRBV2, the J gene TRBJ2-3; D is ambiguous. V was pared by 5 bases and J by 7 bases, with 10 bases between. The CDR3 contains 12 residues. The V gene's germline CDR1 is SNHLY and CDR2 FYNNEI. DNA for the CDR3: TGTGCCAGCAGTCCGAGGCAGTATACGCAGTATTTT. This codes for CASSPRQYTQYF.

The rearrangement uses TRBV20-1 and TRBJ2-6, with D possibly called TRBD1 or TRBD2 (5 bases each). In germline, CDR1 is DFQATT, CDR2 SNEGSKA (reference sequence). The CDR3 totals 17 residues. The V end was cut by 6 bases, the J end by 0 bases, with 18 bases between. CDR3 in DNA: TGCAGTGCCCCTCGGGACGGAAAGATCTCTGGGGCCAACGTCCTGACTTTC. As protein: CSAPRDGKISGANVLTF.

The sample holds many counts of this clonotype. The CDR3 region is CAWSVRNSGNTIYF. DNA of the CDR3: TGTGCCTGGAGTGTCCGGAACTCTGGAAACACCATATATTTT. The rearrangement links TRBV30 to TRBJ1-3; D is unresolved. Deletions cut 0 bases from V and 0 bases from J, with 6 bases between. The germline V gene encodes CDR1 GTSNPN and CDR2 SVGIG (reference sequence). This CDR3 contains 14 residues.

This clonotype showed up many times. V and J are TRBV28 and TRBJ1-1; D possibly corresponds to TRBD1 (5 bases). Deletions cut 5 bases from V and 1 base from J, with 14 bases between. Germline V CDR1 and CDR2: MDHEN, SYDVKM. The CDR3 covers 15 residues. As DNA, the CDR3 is TGTGCCAGCAGTCGACCGGGGCGAGGGAACACTGAAGCTTTCTTT. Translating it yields CASSRPGRGNTEAFF.

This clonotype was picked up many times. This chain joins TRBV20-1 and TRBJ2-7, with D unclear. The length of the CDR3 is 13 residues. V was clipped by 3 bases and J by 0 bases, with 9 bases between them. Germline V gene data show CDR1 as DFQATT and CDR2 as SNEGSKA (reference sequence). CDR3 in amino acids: CSARDTFSYEQYF. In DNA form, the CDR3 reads TGCAGTGCTAGGGATACATTCTCCTACGAGCAGTACTTC.

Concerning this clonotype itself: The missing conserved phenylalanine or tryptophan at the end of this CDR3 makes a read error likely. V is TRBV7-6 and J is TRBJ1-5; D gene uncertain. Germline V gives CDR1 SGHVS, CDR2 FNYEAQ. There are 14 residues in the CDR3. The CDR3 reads CASSAYLNNQSQHS. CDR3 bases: TGTGCCAGCAGCGCGTACCTCAACAATCAGTCCCAGCATTCT.